This T cell receptor beta chain was observed in a study of cytomegalovirus exposure and HLA in healthy donors. General study points: An analysis that was carried out later associated 15,000 to 20,000 TCR beta sequences with HLA alleles at 0.05 false discovery rate. Later analysis identified a missense DCLRE1C variant that was linked to TCR beta V- and J-gene trimming.

As regards this clone: As yet, its antigen is unknown.

There are 15 residues in the CDR3. Trimming left V 0 bases short and J 2 bases short, with 10 bases between. Germline V gives CDR1 MRHNA, CDR2 SNTAGT. The PCR contained 60 Vbeta and 13 Jbeta primers. Sequencing was performed with immunoSEQ multiplex PCR; in TCRdb, only in-frame clones are kept and a portion is missing. Here the sample spans several thousand clones, approximately 84% being singletons. Source material: PBMCs. The sequence was obtained from a woman in her thirties or forties in good health and CMV-seropositive. The chain recombines TRBV6-4 with TRBJ1-1; TRBD1 is a possible D gene (6 bases). CDR3 DNA: TGTGCCAGCAGTGACTCACCGGGACAAAACACTGAAGCTTTCTTT. This codes for CASSDSPGQNTEAFF.